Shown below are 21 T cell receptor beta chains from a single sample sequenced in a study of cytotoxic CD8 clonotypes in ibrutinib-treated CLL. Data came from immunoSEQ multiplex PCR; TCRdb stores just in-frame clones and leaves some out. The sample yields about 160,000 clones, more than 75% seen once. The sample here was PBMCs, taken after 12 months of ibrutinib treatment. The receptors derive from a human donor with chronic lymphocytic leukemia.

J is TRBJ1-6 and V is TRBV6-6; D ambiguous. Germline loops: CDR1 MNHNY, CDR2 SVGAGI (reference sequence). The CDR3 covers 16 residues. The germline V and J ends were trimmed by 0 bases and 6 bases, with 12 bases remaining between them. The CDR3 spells CASSYSNVFANSPLHF. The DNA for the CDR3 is TGTGCCAGCAGTTACTCGAATGTTTTCGCTAATTCACCCCTCCACTTT.

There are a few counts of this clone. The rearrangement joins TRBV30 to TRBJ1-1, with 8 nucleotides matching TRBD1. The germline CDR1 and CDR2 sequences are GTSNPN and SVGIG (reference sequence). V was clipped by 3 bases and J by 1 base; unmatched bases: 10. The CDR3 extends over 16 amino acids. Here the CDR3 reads CAWRWDRHSWNTEAFF. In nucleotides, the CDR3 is TGTGCCTGGAGGTGGGACAGGCATAGTTGGAACACTGAAGCTTTCTTT.

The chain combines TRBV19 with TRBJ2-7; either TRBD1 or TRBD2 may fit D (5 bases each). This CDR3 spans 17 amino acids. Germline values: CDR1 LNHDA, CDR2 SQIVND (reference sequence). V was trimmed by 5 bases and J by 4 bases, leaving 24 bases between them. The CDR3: CASSAPRSGRVRYEQYF. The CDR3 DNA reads TGTGCCAGTAGTGCCCCCCGAAGCGGCAGGGTGAGGTACGAGCAGTACTTC.

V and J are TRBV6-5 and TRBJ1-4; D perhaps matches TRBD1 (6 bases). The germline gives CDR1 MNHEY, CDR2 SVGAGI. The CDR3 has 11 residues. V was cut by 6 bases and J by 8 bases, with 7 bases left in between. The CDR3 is CASRDSEKLFF. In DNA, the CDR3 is TGTGCCAGCAGGGACAGCGAAAAACTGTTTTTT.

In DNA, the CDR3 is TGTGCCAGCAGTGAAGTGGGAGGCTACGAGCAGTACTTC. It yields the protein CASSEVGGYEQYF. V is TRBV6-1 and J is TRBJ2-7; perhaps TRBD2 as D (6 bases). CDR3 size: 13 residues. V was cut by 1 base and J by 3 bases, with 7 bases left in between. Germline values: CDR1 MNHNS, CDR2 SASEGT.

The CDR3 is CASSQTGGLTRSYNEQFF. For the CDR3, the DNA is TGTGCCAGCAGTCAGACAGGGGGCCTCACGCGCTCCTACAATGAGCAGTTCTTC. V gene TRBV7-9 combines with J gene TRBJ2-1; 10 bases align to TRBD1. The CDR3 extends over 18 amino acids. Germline V gene lookup returns CDR1 SEHNR and CDR2 FQNEAQ (reference sequence). V trimming: 6 bases; J trimming: 0 bases; junction bases outside the gene matches: 11.

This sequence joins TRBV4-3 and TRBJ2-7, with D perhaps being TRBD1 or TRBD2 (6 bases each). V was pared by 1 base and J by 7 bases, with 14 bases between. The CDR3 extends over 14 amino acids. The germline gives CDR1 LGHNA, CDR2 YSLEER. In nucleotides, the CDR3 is TGCGCCAGCAGCCAAGTGAGGGGGGCGGGAGAGCAGTACTTC. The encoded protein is CASSQVRGAGEQYF.

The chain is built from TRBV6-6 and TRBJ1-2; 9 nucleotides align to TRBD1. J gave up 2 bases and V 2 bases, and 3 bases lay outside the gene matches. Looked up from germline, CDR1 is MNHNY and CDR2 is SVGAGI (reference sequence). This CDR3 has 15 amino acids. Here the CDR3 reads CASSYPDRGNYGYTF. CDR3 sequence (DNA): TGTGCCAGCAGTTACCCGGACAGGGGCAACTATGGCTACACCTTC.

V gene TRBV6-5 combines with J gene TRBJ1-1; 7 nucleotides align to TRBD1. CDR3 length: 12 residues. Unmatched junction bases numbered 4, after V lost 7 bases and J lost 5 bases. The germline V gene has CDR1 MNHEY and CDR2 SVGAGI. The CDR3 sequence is CASIAGGTEAFF. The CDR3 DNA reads TGTGCCAGCATTGCAGGGGGAACTGAAGCTTTCTTT.

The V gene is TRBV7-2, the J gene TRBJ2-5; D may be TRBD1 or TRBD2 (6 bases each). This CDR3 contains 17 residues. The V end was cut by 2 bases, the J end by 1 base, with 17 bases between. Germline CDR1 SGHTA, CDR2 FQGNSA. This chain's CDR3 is CASSLSFRGALQETQYF. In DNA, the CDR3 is TGTGCCAGCAGCTTAAGTTTTAGGGGGGCCCTCCAAGAGACCCAGTACTTC.

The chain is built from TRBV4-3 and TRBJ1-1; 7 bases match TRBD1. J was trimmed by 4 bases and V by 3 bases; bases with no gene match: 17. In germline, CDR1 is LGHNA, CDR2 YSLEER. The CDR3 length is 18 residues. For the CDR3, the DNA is TGCGCCAGCAGCCATGCCAGACAGGGAAAGATAGGCGGCACTGAAGCTTTCTTT. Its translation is CASSHARQGKIGGTEAFF.

CDR3 sequence: CASSLQGRGETQYF. CDR3 coding DNA: TGCGCCAGCAGTTTACAGGGACGCGGAGAGACCCAGTACTTC. The rearrangement joins TRBV5-1 to TRBJ2-5; D may be TRBD1 (6 bases). V was pared by 5 bases and J by 4 bases, with 15 bases between. The CDR3 is 14 residues long. CDR1 and CDR2 from the germline V gene are SGHRS and YFSETQ.

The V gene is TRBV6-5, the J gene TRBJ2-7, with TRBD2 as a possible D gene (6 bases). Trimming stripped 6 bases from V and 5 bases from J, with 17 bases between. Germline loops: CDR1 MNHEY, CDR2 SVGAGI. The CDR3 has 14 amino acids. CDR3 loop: CASSRDLARNEQYF. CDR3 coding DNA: TGTGCCAGCAGCCGGGACTTGGCCCGCAACGAGCAGTACTTC.

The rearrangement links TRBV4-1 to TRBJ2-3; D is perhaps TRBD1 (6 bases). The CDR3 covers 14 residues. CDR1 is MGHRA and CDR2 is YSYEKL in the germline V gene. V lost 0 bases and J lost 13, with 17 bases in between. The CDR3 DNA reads TGCGCCAGCAGCCAAGATCAAGGCAGGGGAGATGAGTATTTT. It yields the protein CASSQDQGRGDEYF.

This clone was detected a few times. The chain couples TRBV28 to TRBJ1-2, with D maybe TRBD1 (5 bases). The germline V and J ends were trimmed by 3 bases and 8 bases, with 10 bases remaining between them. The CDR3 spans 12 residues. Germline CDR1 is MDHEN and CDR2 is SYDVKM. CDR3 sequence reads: CASSFLGDGYTF. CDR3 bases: TGTGCCAGCAGTTTTTTAGGGGACGGCTACACCTTC.

As DNA, the CDR3 is TGCGCCAGCAGTCGGGCTAGCGGGGGCCTTTTGGAGCAGTACTTC. Its translation is CASSRASGGLLEQYF. V gene TRBV5-1 combines with J gene TRBJ2-7; TRBD2 matches 10 bases. This CDR3 contains 15 residues. V trimming: 5 bases; J trimming: 7 bases; junction bases outside the gene matches: 12. Per the germline V gene, CDR1 is SGHRS and CDR2 is YFSETQ.

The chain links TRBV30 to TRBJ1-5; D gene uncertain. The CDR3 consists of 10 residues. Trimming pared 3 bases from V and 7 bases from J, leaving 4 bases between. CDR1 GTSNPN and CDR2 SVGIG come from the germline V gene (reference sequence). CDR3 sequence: CAWRSQPQHF. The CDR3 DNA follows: TGTGCCTGGAGGTCCCAGCCCCAGCATTTT. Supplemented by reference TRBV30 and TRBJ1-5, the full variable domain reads SQTIHQWPATLVQPVGSPLSLECTVEGTSNPNLYWYRQAAGRGLQLLFYSVGIGQISSEVPQNLSASRPQDRQFILSSKKLLLSDSGFYLCAWRSQPQHFGDGTRLSIL.

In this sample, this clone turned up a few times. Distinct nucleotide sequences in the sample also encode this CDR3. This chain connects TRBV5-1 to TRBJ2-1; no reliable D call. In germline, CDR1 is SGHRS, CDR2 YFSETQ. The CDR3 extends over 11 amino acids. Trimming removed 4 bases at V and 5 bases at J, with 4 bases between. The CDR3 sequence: CASSLNNEQFF. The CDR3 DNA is TGCGCCAGCAGCCTCAACAATGAGCAGTTCTTC.

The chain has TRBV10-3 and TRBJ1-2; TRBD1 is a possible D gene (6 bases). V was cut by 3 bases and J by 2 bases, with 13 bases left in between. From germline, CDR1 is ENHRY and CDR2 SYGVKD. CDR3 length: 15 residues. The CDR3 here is CAISEWTAGNYGYTF. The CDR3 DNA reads TGTGCCATCAGTGAATGGACAGCGGGGAACTATGGCTACACCTTC.

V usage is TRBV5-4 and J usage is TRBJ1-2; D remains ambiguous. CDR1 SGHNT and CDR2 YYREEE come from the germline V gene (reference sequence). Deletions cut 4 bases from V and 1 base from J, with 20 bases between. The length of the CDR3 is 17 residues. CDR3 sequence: CASSQDPRQENNYGYTF. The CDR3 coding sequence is TGTGCCAGCAGCCAAGATCCAAGGCAGGAGAATAACTATGGCTACACCTTC. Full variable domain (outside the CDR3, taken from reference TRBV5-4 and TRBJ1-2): ETGVTQSPTHLIKTRGQQVTLRCSSQSGHNTVSWYQQALGQGPQFIFQYYREEENGRGNFPPRFSGLQFPNYSSELNVNALELDDSALYLCASSQDPRQENNYGYTFGSGTRLTVV.

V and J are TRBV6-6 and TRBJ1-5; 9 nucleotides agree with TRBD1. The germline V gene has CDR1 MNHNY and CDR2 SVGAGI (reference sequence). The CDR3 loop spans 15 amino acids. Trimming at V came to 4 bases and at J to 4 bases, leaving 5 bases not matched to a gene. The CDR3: CASSLPGQGNQPQHF. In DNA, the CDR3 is TGTGCCAGCAGTTTACCGGGACAGGGAAATCAGCCCCAGCATTTT.